A single sample is the source of the 32 T cell receptor beta chains below, sequenced in a study of cytomegalovirus exposure and HLA in healthy donors. Libraries were prepared by immunoSEQ multiplex PCR; TCRdb keeps only in-frame clonotypes and omits some of them. The sample includes tens of thousands of clones, approximately 81% of them seen just once. Sequencing was done on a sample of PBMCs. The receptors come from a woman aged 18-30 years in good health and CMV-seropositive.

The V and J genes are TRBV6-1 and TRBJ2-7, with a weak D call TRBD2 (5 bases). The CDR3 runs to 14 residues. V shed 8 bases and J shed 0 bases, with 14 bases lying between them. CDR1 is MNHNS and CDR2 is SASEGT in the germline V gene. For the CDR3, the DNA is TGTGCCAGCCGGACTTACCGGAGCTCCTACGAGCAGTACTTC. It codes for CASRTYRSSYEQYF.

The chain joins TRBV13 to TRBJ1-3; 10 bases map to TRBD1. After removal of 5 bases from V and 4 bases from J, the junction contained 5 bases not matched to a gene. Germline V gene lookup returns CDR1 PRHDT and CDR2 FYEKMQ (reference sequence). The length of the CDR3 is 15 residues. Here the CDR3 DNA reads TGTGCCAGCAGCCCGGGACAGGGGAGGGGAAACACCATATATTTT. Its translation is CASSPGQGRGNTIYF.

The chain links TRBV2 to TRBJ2-7; 8 bases agree with TRBD1. Germline-derived CDR1 and CDR2 are SNHLY and FYNNEI. The trim removed 6 bases at V and 6 bases at J, leaving 4 bases unmatched. The CDR3 consists of 12 residues. The CDR3 nucleotides are TGTGCCAGCAGCGACAGGGGACTCGAGCAGTACTTC. Translating it yields CASSDRGLEQYF.

The rearrangement links TRBV9 to TRBJ1-5; weak D call: TRBD1 (5 bases). Between the trimmed V and J ends, which lost 3 bases and 2 bases, there was a span of 15 bases. This CDR3 is 16 amino acids long. Per the germline V gene, CDR1 is SGDLS and CDR2 is YYNGEE. The CDR3 sequence is CASSAGGDVGNQPQHF. The CDR3 DNA reads TGTGCCAGCAGCGCGGGGGGGGACGTAGGCAATCAGCCCCAGCATTTT.

This clone showed up just once. In DNA, the CDR3 is TGTGCCAGCAGTGAAGGGGACAATGAGCAGTTCTTC. It yields the protein CASSEGDNEQFF. The rearrangement joins TRBV28 to TRBJ2-1, with D perhaps TRBD1 (5 bases). The V gene's germline CDR1 is MDHEN and CDR2 SYDVKM. Trimming removed 5 bases from V and 5 bases from J, with 7 bases in between. The CDR3 totals 12 residues.

V gene TRBV28 combines with J gene TRBJ1-3; possibly TRBD1 for D (6 bases). This CDR3 comprises 12 residues. CDR1 and CDR2 from the germline V gene are MDHEN and SYDVKM. The V gene lost 6 bases and the J gene lost 4 bases, with 7 bases spanning the gap. The CDR3 reads CASRGQGNTIYF. The CDR3 DNA sequence: TGTGCCAGCAGGGGACAAGGAAACACCATATATTTT.

The chain links TRBV2 to TRBJ1-4; D gene ambiguous. The germline gives CDR1 SNHLY, CDR2 FYNNEI. The ends were cut back, 4 bases at V and 8 bases at J, with 8 bases in the middle. The CDR3 is 12 amino acids. CDR3 amino acids: CASSGGPEKLFF. In nucleotides, the CDR3 is TGTGCCAGCAGTGGCGGGCCGGAAAAACTGTTTTTT.

J is TRBJ2-3 and V is TRBV18; TRBD2 aligns across 10 bases. Germline V gene lookup returns CDR1 KGHSH and CDR2 LQKENI. Trimming took 3 bases from V and 5 from J; bases not matched to a gene: 8. The CDR3 totals 16 residues. The CDR3 region has the DNA TGTGCCAGCTCACCCTACATAGCGGGGGGAAAAGATACGCAGTATTTT. Translating gives CASSPYIAGGKDTQYF. The variable domain in full, with the rest retrieved from reference TRBV18 and TRBJ2-3, is NAGVMQNPRHLVRRRGQEARLRCSPMKGHSHVYWYRQLPEEGLKFMVYLQKENIIDESGMPKERFSAEFPKEGPSILRIQQVVRGDSAAYFCASSPYIAGGKDTQYFGPGTRLTVL.

In regard to this clone: Distinct nucleotide sequences in the sample also encode this CDR3. This sequence joins TRBV6-5 and TRBJ1-3; TRBD1 might be the D (5 bases). CDR3 length: 14 residues. Germline lookup yields CDR1 MNHEY and CDR2 SVGAGI. The germline V and J ends were trimmed by 4 bases and 0 bases, with 7 bases remaining between them. CDR3 nucleotide sequence: TGTGCCAGCAGTTCGGGGGGCTCTGGAAACACCATATATTTT. Protein sequence: CASSSGGSGNTIYF.

This clone came up once. The chain is built from TRBV27 and TRBJ2-3; 9 bases align to TRBD2. Germline loops: CDR1 MNHEY, CDR2 SMNVEV (reference sequence). After removal of 8 bases from V and 10 bases from J, the junction contained 16 bases not matched to a gene. The CDR3 sequence is 15 residues long. The CDR3 is CASGTGTSTREPQYF. The CDR3 DNA sequence: TGTGCCAGCGGAACCGGGACTAGCACCAGGGAGCCGCAGTATTTT.

V usage is TRBV2 and J usage is TRBJ1-6, with 8 bases lining up with TRBD1. Trimming cost V 10 bases and J 7 bases; bases outside gene matches: 12. Germline V gives CDR1 SNHLY, CDR2 FYNNEI. This CDR3 contains 15 residues. CDR3 in DNA: TGTGCCATTGCCCCCCGGACAGGGTTCAATTCACCCCTCCACTTT. Its translation: CAIAPRTGFNSPLHF. The whole variable domain, filled in from reference TRBV2 and TRBJ1-6, reads EPEVTQTPSHQVTQMGQEVILRCVPISNHLYFYWYRQILGQKVEFLVSFYNNEISEKSEIFDDQFSVERPDGSNFTLKIRSTKLEDSAMYFCAIAPRTGFNSPLHFGNGTRLTVT.

This chain links TRBV13 with TRBJ1-2; TRBD1 agrees at 7 bases. Germline V gives CDR1 PRHDT, CDR2 FYEKMQ (reference sequence). The CDR3 extends over 14 amino acids. Germline trimming cut 9 bases from V and 6 bases from J; bases unmatched to any gene: 13. CDR3 sequence: CASLRTGEKNGYTF. Here the CDR3 DNA reads TGTGCCAGTCTCCGGACAGGCGAGAAGAATGGCTACACCTTC.

V usage is TRBV5-1 and J usage is TRBJ2-1; tentative D call: TRBD2 (6 bases). Per the germline V gene, CDR1 is SGHRS and CDR2 is YFSETQ. V was clipped by 4 bases and J by 6 bases, with 14 bases between them. There are 14 residues in the CDR3. DNA of the CDR3: TGCGCCAGCAGCCCCTCCGGGAGATTCAATGAGCAGTTCTTC. Translated, it gives CASSPSGRFNEQFF. The full variable domain, completed using reference TRBV5-1 and TRBJ2-1, is KAGVTQTPRYLIKTRGQQVTLSCSPISGHRSVSWYQQTPGQGLQFLFEYFSETQRNKGNFPGRFSGRQFSNSRSEMNVSTLELGDSALYLCASSPSGRFNEQFFGPGTRLTVL.

In this sample, this clone turned up once. The genes are TRBV5-4 and TRBJ1-3; perhaps TRBD1 as D (5 bases). The CDR3 is 15 residues long. Germline CDR1 SGHNT, CDR2 YYREEE (reference sequence). The V end was cut by 4 bases, the J end by 0 bases, with 11 bases between. CDR3 protein: CASSAQVTSGNTIYF. DNA of the CDR3: TGTGCCAGCAGCGCACAGGTTACCTCTGGAAACACCATATATTTT.

The CDR3 loop is CASSSAPFGQGGTEAFF. For the CDR3, the DNA is TGTGCCAGCAGCTCGGCCCCCTTCGGACAGGGGGGCACTGAAGCTTTCTTT. J is TRBJ1-1 and V is TRBV11-3; 10 bases fit TRBD1. In germline, CDR1 is SGHNT, CDR2 YENEEA. The CDR3 loop spans 17 amino acids. V was clipped by 4 bases and J by 4 bases; unmatched bases: 12.

The chain recombines TRBV27 with TRBJ2-1, with 11 bases identical to TRBD2. The ends lost 1 base at V and 5 bases at J; junction bases unmatched: 4. The CDR3 loop spans 16 amino acids. Looked up from germline, CDR1 is MNHEY and CDR2 is SMNVEV (reference sequence). CDR3 in DNA: TGTGCCAGCAGTTTATGGTCTAGCGGGGGGCACAATGAGCAGTTCTTC. It encodes CASSLWSSGGHNEQFF.

V gene TRBV19 combines with J gene TRBJ2-7, with D possibly being TRBD1 (6 bases). Germline V gene data show CDR1 as LNHDA and CDR2 as SQIVND (reference sequence). The V end was cut by 5 bases, the J end by 4 bases, with 18 bases between. The length of the CDR3 is 15 residues. The CDR3 reads CASSLGTPNPYEQYF. CDR3 coding DNA: TGTGCCAGTAGTCTCGGGACACCGAACCCATACGAGCAGTACTTC.

Notes on this clone: The identical CDR3 is also encoded by other nucleotide sequences in the sample. V is TRBV7-3 and J is TRBJ1-1; tentatively, D is TRBD1 (6 bases). This CDR3 has 13 amino acids. CDR1 and CDR2 (germline): SGHTA, FQGTGA. The V gene lost 5 bases and the J gene lost 1 base, with 8 bases spanning the gap. As DNA, the CDR3 is TGTGCCAGCAGCCAAGGGGGGAACACTGAAGCTTTCTTT. Translating it yields CASSQGGNTEAFF.

V usage is TRBV9 and J usage is TRBJ1-1, with D possibly matching TRBD1 (5 bases). This CDR3 spans 13 amino acids. V shed 3 bases and J shed 6 bases, with 12 bases lying between them. Germline values: CDR1 SGDLS, CDR2 YYNGEE. CDR3 nucleotide sequence: TGTGCCAGCAGCGGAGCAGGGTTCGCTGAAGCTTTCTTT. This encodes CASSGAGFAEAFF.

V and J are TRBV28 and TRBJ1-5; 9 bases line up with TRBD1. The CDR3 has 14 amino acids. After removal of 5 bases from V and 7 bases from J, the junction contained 6 bases not matched to a gene. Germline loops: CDR1 MDHEN, CDR2 SYDVKM. CDR3 DNA sequence: TGTGCCAGCAGTCTTTGGACAGGGGAACAGCCCCAGCATTTT. Its translation is CASSLWTGEQPQHF.

The chain joins TRBV11-3 to TRBJ2-2; perhaps TRBD2 as D (6 bases). V dropped 6 bases and J dropped 0 bases, with 14 bases sitting between them. Germline V gene lookup returns CDR1 SGHNT and CDR2 YENEEA. The CDR3 loop spans 16 amino acids. CDR3 nucleotide sequence: TGTGCCAGCAGTCTCGGCGGGGTTGCGAACACCGGGGAGCTGTTTTTT. This sequence encodes CASSLGGVANTGELFF. Variable domain in full (rest from reference TRBV11-3 and TRBJ2-2): EAGVVQSPRYKIIEKKQPVAFWCNPISGHNTLYWYLQNLGQGPELLIRYENEEAVDDSQLPKDRFSAERLKGVDSTLKIQPAELGDSAVYLCASSLGGVANTGELFFGEGSRLTVL.

This chain connects TRBV7-2 to TRBJ2-2; no reliable D call. Trimming stripped 6 bases from V and 6 bases from J, with 11 bases between. The CDR3 has 13 residues. Germline CDR1 and CDR2: SGHTA and FQGNSA. DNA for the CDR3: TGTGCCAGCAGTAGCTTATCTGCCGGGGAGCTGTTTTTT. Translating it yields CASSSLSAGELFF. Combining the CDR3 with reference TRBV7-2 and TRBJ2-2 gives the whole variable domain GAGVSQSPSNKVTEKGKDVELRCDPISGHTALYWYRQSLGQGLEFLIYFQGNSAPDKSGLPSDRFSAERTGGSVSTLTIQRTQQEDSAVYLCASSSLSAGELFFGEGSRLTVL.

The rearrangement joins TRBV6-1 to TRBJ2-3; 9 positions agree with TRBD2. Losses at the gene ends were 5 bases for V and 2 bases for J; bases not matched to a gene: 5. This CDR3 contains 15 residues. CDR1 and CDR2 (germline): MNHNS, SASEGT. The CDR3 bases are TGTGCCAGCAGTCATAGCGGGGGTGACACAGATACGCAGTATTTT. This translates into CASSHSGGDTDTQYF.

The chain employs TRBV28 and TRBJ2-7; TRBD1 aligns across 12 bases. Per the germline V gene, CDR1 is MDHEN and CDR2 is SYDVKM. The CDR3 totals 15 residues. Unmatched junction bases numbered 6, after V lost 3 bases and J lost 6 bases. The DNA of the CDR3 is TGTGCCAGCAGTTTTGGAGGGACAGGGGGCGCCGAGCAGTACTTC. It translates to CASSFGGTGGAEQYF. Variable domain in full (rest from reference TRBV28 and TRBJ2-7): DVKVTQSSRYLVKRTGEKVFLECVQDMDHENMFWYRQDPGLGLRLIYFSYDVKMKEKGDIPEGYSVSREKKERFSLILESASTNQTSMYLCASSFGGTGGAEQYFGPGTRLTVT.

V gene TRBV7-2 combines with J gene TRBJ2-1; TRBD2 aligns across 7 bases. The CDR3 extends over 15 amino acids. Trimming removed 3 bases from V and 0 bases from J; junction bases left unmatched: 2. CDR1 is SGHTA and CDR2 is FQGNSA in the germline V gene. CDR3 sequence: CASSFGGGSYNEQFF. The CDR3, as DNA: TGTGCCAGCAGCTTCGGCGGGGGCTCCTACAATGAGCAGTTCTTC.

V and J are TRBV27 and TRBJ1-4, with unresolved D. Trimming shortened V by 6 bases and J by 5 bases, and 7 bases separated the two germline ends. Per germline, CDR1 MNHEY and CDR2 SMNVEV (reference sequence). This CDR3 contains 12 residues. DNA for the CDR3: TGTGCCAGCAGAAGACTCAATGAAAAACTGTTTTTT. This gives the protein CASRRLNEKLFF.

The chain recombines TRBV30 with TRBJ2-1, with 8 bases fitting TRBD2. Germline trimming cut 0 bases from V and 2 bases from J; bases unmatched to any gene: 3. Germline-derived CDR1 and CDR2 are GTSNPN and SVGIG (reference sequence). The CDR3 loop spans 15 amino acids. The CDR3 sequence is CAWSVLAETYNEQFF. In DNA, the CDR3 is TGTGCCTGGAGTGTACTAGCGGAGACCTACAATGAGCAGTTCTTC.

This clone was counted only a few times. CDR3 coding DNA: TGTGCCAGCAGCTCGGGACTAGCGGGGCAGCCTCAGTACTTC. Its translation is CASSSGLAGQPQYF. The genes are TRBV7-2 and TRBJ2-7, with 13 positions matching TRBD2. The germline V gene has CDR1 SGHTA and CDR2 FQGNSA. V shed 4 bases and J 10 bases; nucleotides not matched to a gene: 7. CDR3 length equals 14 residues. Drawing the rest from reference TRBV7-2 and TRBJ2-7, the complete variable domain is GAGVSQSPSNKVTEKGKDVELRCDPISGHTALYWYRQSLGQGLEFLIYFQGNSAPDKSGLPSDRFSAERTGGSVSTLTIQRTQQEDSAVYLCASSSGLAGQPQYFGPGTRLTVT.

J is TRBJ1-2 and V is TRBV5-1, with 8 positions matching TRBD1. The CDR3 runs to 13 residues. The germline V gene encodes CDR1 SGHRS and CDR2 YFSETQ. The junction had 5 bases not matched to a gene; V was cut back by 4 bases and J by 6 bases. The CDR3 bases are TGCGCCAGCAGCCAAGGACAGGGAAATGGCTACACCTTC. Protein product: CASSQGQGNGYTF.

This rearrangement joins TRBV18 to TRBJ2-3; TRBD2 matches 10 bases. Germline CDR1 reads KGHSH; CDR2 reads LQKENI. The V segment lost 3 bases and the J segment 5 bases; nucleotides outside the gene matches: 14. The CDR3 has 18 residues. In nucleotides, the CDR3 is TGTGCCAGCTCACCCTTGAGCACAGGAGCGGGGGGGCTAGATACGCAGTATTTT. Its protein product is CASSPLSTGAGGLDTQYF.

This clone was counted a single time. The V call is TRBV4-3, the J call TRBJ1-6; D might be TRBD1 (6 bases). CDR3 length equals 16 residues. Trimming left V 0 bases short and J 1 base short, with 7 bases between. CDR1 LGHNA and CDR2 YSLEER come from the germline V gene. CDR3 nucleotide sequence: TGCGCCAGCAGCCAAGATCAGGGGTCCTATAATTCACCCCTCCACTTT. Translation gives CASSQDQGSYNSPLHF.

The rearrangement links TRBV6-5 to TRBJ1-2; D possibly corresponds to TRBD1 (5 bases). V lost 4 bases and J lost 2, with 17 bases in between. The CDR3 length is 16 residues. Germline V gives CDR1 MNHEY, CDR2 SVGAGI. The CDR3 DNA follows: TGTGCCAGCAGTTCTCATTCCAGGGTGAGGAACTATGGCTACACCTTC. This sequence encodes CASSSHSRVRNYGYTF.